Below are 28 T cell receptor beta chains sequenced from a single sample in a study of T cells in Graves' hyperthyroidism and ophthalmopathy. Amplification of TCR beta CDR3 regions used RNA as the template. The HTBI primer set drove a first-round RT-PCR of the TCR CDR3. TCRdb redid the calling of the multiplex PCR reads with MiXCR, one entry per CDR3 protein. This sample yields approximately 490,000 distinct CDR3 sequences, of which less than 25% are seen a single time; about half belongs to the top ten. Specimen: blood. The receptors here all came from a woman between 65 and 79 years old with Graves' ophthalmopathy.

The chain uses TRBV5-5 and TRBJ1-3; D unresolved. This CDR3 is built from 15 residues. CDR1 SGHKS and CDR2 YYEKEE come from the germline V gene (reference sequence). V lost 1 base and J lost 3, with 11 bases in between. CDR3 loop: CASSLSWGNGNTIYF. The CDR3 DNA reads TGTGCCAGCAGCTTGTCGTGGGGAAATGGAAACACCATATATTTT.

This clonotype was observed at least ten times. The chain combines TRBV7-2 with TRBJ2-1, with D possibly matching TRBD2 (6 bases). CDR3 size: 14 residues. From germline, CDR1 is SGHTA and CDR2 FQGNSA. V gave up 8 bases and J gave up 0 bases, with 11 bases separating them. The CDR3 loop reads CASRSGGSYNEQFF. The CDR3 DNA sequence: TGTGCCAGCCGCTCCGGGGGCTCCTACAATGAGCAGTTCTTC. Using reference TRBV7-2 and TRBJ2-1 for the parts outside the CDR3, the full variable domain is GAGVSQSPSNKVTEKGKDVELRCDPISGHTALYWYRQSLGQGLEFLIYFQGNSAPDKSGLPSDRFSAERTGGSVSTLTIQRTQQEDSAVYLCASRSGGSYNEQFFGPGTRLTVL.

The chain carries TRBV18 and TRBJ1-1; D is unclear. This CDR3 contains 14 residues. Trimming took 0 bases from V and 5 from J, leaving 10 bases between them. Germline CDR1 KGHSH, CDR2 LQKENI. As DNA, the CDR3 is TGTGCCAGCTCACCACCGGGGTCGCGGACTGAAGCTTTCTTT. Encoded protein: CASSPPGSRTEAFF.

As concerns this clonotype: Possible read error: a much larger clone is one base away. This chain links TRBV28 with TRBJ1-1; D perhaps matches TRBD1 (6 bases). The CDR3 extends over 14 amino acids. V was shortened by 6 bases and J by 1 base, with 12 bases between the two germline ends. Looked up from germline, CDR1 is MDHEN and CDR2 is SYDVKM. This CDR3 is CASRSNRENTEAFF. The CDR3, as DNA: TGTGCCAGCAGGAGCAACAGGGAGAACACTGAAGCTTTCTTT.

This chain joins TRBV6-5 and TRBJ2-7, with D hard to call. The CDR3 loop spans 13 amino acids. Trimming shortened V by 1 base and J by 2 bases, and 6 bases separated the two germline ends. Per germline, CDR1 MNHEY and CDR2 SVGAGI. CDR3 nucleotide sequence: TGTGCCAGCAGTTACTTAAGTACCTACGAGCAGTACTTC. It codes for CASSYLSTYEQYF.

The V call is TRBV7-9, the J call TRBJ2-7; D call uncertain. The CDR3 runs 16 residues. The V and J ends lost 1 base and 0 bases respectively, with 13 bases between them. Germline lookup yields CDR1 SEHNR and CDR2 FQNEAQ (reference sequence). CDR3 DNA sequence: TGTGCCAGCAGCTTAGTAGGGCAACTCAACTCCTACGAGCAGTACTTC. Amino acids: CASSLVGQLNSYEQYF.

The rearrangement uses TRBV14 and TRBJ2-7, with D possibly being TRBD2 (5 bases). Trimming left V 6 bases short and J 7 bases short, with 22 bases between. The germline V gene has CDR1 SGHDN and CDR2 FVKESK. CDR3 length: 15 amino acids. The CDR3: CASSLRASGRGEQYF. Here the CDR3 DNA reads TGTGCCAGCAGTCTCCGGGCTTCGGGGAGAGGGGAGCAGTACTTC.

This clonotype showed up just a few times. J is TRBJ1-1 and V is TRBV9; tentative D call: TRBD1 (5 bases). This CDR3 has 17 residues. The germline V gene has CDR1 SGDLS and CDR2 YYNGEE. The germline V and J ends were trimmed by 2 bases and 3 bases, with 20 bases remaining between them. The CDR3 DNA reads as TGTGCCAGCAGCGTGGGGGGGGTTGTGGTTTCGGACACTGAAGCTTTCTTT. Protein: CASSVGGVVVSDTEAFF.

This chain's CDR3 is CASSPPWGDRGYTF. For the CDR3, the DNA is TGTGCCAGCAGCCCGCCATGGGGGGATCGGGGCTACACCTTC. The chain is built from TRBV11-2 and TRBJ1-2; possibly TRBD1 for D (5 bases). This CDR3 has 14 residues. Germline lookup yields CDR1 SGHAT and CDR2 FQNNGV. V was pared by 5 bases and J by 8 bases, with 18 bases between.

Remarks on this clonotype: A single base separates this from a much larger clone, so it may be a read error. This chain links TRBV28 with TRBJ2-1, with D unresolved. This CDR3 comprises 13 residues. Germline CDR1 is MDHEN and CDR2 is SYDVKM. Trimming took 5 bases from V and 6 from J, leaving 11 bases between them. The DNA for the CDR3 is TGTGCCAGCAGTGATCCGACCAGCAATGAGCAGTTCTTC. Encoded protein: CASSDPTSNEQFF.

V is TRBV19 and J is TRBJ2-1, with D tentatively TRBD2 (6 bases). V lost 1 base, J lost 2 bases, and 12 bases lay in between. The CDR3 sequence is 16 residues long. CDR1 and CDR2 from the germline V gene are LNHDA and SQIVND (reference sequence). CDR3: CASSIAGVATYNEQFF. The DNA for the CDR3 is TGTGCCAGTAGTATAGCGGGAGTCGCTACCTACAATGAGCAGTTCTTC.

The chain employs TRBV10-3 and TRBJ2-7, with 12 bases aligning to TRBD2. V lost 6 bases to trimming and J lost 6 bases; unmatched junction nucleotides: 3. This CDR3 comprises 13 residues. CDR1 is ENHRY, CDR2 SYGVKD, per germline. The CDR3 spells CAIRATSGSEQYF. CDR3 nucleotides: TGTGCCATCAGGGCGACTAGCGGGAGCGAGCAGTACTTC.

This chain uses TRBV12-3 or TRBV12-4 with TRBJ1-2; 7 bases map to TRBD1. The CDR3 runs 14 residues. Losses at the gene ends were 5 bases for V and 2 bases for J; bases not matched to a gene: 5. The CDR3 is CASSNSGQNYGYTF. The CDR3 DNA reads TGTGCCAGCAGTAACTCGGGACAGAACTATGGCTACACCTTC.

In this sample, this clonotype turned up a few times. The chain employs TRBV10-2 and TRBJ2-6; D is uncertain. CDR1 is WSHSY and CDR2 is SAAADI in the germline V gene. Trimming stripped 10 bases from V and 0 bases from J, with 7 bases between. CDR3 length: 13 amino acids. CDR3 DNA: TGCGCCACCCAGGCCTCTGGGGCCAACGTCCTGACTTTC. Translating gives CATQASGANVLTF.

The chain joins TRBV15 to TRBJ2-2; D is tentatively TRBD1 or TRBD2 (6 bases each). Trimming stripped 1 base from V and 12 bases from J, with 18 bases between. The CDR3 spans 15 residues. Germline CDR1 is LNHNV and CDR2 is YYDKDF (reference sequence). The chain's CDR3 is CATSRVESQGGKLFF. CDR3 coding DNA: TGTGCCACCAGCAGAGTCGAGTCACAAGGGGGGAAGCTGTTTTTT.

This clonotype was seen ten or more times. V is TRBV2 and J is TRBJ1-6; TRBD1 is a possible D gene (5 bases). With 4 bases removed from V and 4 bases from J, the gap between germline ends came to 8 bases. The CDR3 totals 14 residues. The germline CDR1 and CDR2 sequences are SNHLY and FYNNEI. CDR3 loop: CASSVAGYNSPLHF. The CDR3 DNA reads TGTGCCAGCAGTGTCGCAGGGTATAATTCACCCCTCCACTTT.

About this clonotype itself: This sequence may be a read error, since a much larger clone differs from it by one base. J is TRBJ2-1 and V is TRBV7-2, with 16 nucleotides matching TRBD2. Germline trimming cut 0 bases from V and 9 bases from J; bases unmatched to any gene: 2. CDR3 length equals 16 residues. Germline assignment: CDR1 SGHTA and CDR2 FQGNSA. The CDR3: CASSLAGTSGGGEQFF. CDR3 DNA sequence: TGTGCCAGCAGCTTAGCCGGGACTAGCGGGGGGGGTGAGCAGTTCTTC.

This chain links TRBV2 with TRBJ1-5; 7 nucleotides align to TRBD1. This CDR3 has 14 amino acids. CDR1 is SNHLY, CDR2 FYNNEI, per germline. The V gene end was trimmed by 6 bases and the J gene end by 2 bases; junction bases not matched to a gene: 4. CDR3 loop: CASRGQTGNQPQHF. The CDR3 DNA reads TGTGCCAGCAGGGGACAGACCGGCAATCAGCCCCAGCATTTT.

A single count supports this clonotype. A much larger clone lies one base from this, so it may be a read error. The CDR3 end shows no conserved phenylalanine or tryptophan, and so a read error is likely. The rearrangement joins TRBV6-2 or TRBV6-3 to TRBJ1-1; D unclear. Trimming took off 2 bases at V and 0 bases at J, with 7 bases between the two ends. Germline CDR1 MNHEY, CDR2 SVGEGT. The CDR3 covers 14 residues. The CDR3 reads CASSYQEMNTEAFS. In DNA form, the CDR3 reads TGTGCCAGCAGTTACCAGGAGATGAACACTGAAGCTTTCTCT.

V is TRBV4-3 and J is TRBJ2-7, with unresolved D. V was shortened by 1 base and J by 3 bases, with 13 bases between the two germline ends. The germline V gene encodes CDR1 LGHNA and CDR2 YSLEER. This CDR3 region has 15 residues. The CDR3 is CASSQVAGRDYEQYF. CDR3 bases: TGCGCCAGCAGCCAAGTCGCCGGACGAGACTACGAGCAGTACTTC.

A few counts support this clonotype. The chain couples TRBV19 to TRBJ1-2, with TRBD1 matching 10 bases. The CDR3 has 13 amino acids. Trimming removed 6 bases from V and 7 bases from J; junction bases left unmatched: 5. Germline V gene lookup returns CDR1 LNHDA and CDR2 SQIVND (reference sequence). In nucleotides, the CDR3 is TGTGCCAGTAGGGGACAGGGGACGGCTGGCTACACCTTC. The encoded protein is CASRGQGTAGYTF. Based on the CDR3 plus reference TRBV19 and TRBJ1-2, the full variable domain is DGGITQSPKYLFRKEGQNVTLSCEQNLNHDAMYWYRQDPGQGLRLIYYSQIVNDFQKGDIAEGYSVSREKKESFPLTVTSAQKNPTAFYLCASRGQGTAGYTFGSGTRLTVV.

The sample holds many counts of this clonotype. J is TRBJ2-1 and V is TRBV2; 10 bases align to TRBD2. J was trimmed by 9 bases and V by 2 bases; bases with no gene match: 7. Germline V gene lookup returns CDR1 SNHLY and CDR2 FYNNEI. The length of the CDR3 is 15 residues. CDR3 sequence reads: CASSETSGRESEQFF. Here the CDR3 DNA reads TGTGCCAGCAGTGAAACGAGCGGGAGGGAATCTGAGCAGTTCTTC.

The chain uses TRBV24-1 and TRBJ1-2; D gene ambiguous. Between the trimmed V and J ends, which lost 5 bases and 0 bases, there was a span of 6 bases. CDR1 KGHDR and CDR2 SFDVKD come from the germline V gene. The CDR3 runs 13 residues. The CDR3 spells CATSAAANYGYTF. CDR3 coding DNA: TGTGCCACCAGTGCGGCAGCTAACTATGGCTACACCTTC.

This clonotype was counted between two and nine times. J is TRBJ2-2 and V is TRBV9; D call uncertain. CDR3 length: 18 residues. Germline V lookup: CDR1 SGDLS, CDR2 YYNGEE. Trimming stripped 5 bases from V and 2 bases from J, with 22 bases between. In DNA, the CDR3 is TGTGCCAGCAGAGCCTCCCCCCATGACCCCCTCAACACCGGGGAGCTGTTTTTT. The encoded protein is CASRASPHDPLNTGELFF. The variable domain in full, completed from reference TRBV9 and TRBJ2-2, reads DSGVTQTPKHLITATGQRVTLRCSPRSGDLSVYWYQQSLDQGLQFLIQYYNGEERAKGNILERFSAQQFPDLHSELNLSSLELGDSALYFCASRASPHDPLNTGELFFGEGSRLTVL.

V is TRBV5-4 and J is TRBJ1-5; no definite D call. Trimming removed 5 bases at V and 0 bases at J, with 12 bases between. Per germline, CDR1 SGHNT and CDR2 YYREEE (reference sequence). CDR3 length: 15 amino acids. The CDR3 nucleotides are TGTGCCAGCAGTCGGGAGGGCCTTAGCAATCAGCCCCAGCATTTT. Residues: CASSREGLSNQPQHF.

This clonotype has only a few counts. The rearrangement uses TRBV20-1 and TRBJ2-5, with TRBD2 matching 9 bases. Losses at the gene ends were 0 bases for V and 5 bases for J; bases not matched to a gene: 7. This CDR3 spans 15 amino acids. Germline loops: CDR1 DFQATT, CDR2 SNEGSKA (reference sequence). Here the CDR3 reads CSARDQPSGTETQYF. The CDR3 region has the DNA TGCAGTGCTAGAGATCAGCCTAGCGGGACGGAGACCCAGTACTTC.

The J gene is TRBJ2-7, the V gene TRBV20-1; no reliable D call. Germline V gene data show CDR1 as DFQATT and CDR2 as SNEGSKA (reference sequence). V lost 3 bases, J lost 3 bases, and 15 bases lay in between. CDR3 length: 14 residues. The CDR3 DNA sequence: TGCAGTGCTAGGTTTACATGGGGAAACTACGAGCAGTACTTC. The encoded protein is CSARFTWGNYEQYF.

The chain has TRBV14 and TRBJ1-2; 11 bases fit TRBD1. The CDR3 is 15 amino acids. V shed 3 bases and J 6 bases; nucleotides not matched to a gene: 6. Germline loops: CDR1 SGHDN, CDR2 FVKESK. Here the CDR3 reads CASSHFRTGGDGYTF. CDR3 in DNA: TGTGCCAGCAGCCACTTTCGGACAGGGGGCGATGGCTACACCTTC.